This is a list of T cell receptor beta chains from one sample in a study of blood T cell repertoires in COVID-19. The data were produced by immunoSEQ multiplex PCR, yet TCRdb's version contains in-frame clones alone and is incomplete. The sample holds approximately 210,000 clones, roughly 85% seen once. The sequenced sample was peripheral blood. These receptor sequences come from a woman over 75 with acute or convalescent COVID-19. The CDR3 runs from the conserved cysteine through the conserved F or W. The D gene is left open where the match is weak. Size is omitted from some rows. Given values are once, few, many or a class for expanded clones.

clone_size j_call d_call v_call cdr3_aa cdr3_nt
NA TRBJ2-1 TRBD2 TRBV7-2 CASSLAPPTGLASSEQFF TGTGCCAGCAGCTTAGCCCCGCCAACGGGACTAGCGTCAAGTGAGCAGTTCTTC
NA TRBJ2-1 NA TRBV27 CASSLSGGTLTLNEQFF TGTGCCAGCAGTTTATCGGGCGGGACGCTGACACTCAATGAGCAGTTCTTC
few TRBJ1-1 NA TRBV19 CASSIALGQEAFF TGTGCCAGTAGTATAGCCCTGGGGCAGGAAGCTTTCTTT
NA TRBJ1-1 TRBD1 TRBV6-5 CASSQSTGFNAEAFF TGTGCCAGCAGTCAATCGACAGGGTTTAATGCTGAAGCTTTCTTT
NA TRBJ2-7 NA TRBV28 CASSFSQPLRQYF TGTGCCAGCAGTTTCTCACAACCCCTCCGGCAGTACTTC
NA TRBJ1-1 TRBD1 TRBV5-4 CASSLAGSTGLNTEAFF TGTGCCAGCAGCTTGGCCGGGTCGACAGGGCTGAACACTGAAGCTTTCTTT
NA TRBJ1-4 TRBD1 TRBV6-5 CASSFRDRGEGKLFF TGTGCCAGCAGTTTCCGGGACAGGGGGGAGGGAAAACTGTTTTTT
NA TRBJ1-5 TRBD1 TRBV7-2 CASSSRTGEGNQPQHF TGTGCCAGCAGCTCGCGGACAGGGGAAGGCAATCAGCCCCAGCATTTT
NA TRBJ1-2 NA TRBV7-9 CASSLLTDNYGYTF TGTGCCAGCAGCTTACTCACAGATAACTATGGCTACACCTTC
few TRBJ1-5 NA TRBV7-2 CASSQGWGVSNQPQHF TGTGCCAGCAGCCAAGGGTGGGGGGTTAGCAATCAGCCCCAGCATTTT
NA TRBJ1-6 NA TRBV5-4 CASTKEASHNSPLHF TGTGCCAGCACTAAGGAGGCTTCTCATAATTCACCCCTCCACTTT
NA TRBJ1-4 TRBD1 TRBV19 CASRDSSPRWEKLFF TGTGCCAGCCGGGACAGCTCCCCCCGGTGGGAAAAACTGTTTTTT
NA TRBJ1-4 NA TRBV1 CTSSQDLRQGYVTQEKLFF TGCACCAGCAGCCAAGATCTTAGACAGGGTTATGTCACCCAGGAAAAACTGTTTTTT